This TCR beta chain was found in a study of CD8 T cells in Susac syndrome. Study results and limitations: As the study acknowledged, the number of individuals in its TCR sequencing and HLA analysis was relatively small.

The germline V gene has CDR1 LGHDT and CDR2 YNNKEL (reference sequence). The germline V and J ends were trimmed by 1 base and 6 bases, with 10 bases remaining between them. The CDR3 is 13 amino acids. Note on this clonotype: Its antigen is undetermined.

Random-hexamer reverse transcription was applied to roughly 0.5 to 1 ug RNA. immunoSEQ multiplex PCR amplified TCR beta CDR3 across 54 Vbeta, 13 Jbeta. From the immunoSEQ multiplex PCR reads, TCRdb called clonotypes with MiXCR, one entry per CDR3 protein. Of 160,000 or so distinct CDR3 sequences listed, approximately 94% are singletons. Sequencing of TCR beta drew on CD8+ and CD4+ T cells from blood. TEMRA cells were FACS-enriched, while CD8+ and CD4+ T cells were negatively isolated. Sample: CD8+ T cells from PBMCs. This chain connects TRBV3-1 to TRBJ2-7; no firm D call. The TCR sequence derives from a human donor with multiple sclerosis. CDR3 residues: CASSQGDSGEQYF. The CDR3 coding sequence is TGTGCCAGCAGCCAAGGGGATAGTGGCGAGCAGTACTTC.